The present T cell receptor (beta chain) was sequenced within a study of neurological immune-mediated disorders. CDR1 and CDR2 (germline): SEHNR, FQNEAQ (reference sequence). CDR3 length: 15 residues. Regarding the study as a whole: None of the CDR3 amino acid sequences of expanded clones recurred across subjects, suggesting private repertoires in all groups.

This clonotype was seen a handful of times. What it recognizes is unknown. Compared with germline, one end of the junction differs, possibly owing to a read error. The authors produced cDNA by 5'RACE using 10-nucleotide random UMIs. A single run covered 15-18 subjects with over 180 million TCR-beta sequences. Via MiXCR, TCRdb re-called the 5' RACE reads, giving one row per CDR3 protein. The sample contains tens of thousands of distinct CDR3 sequences, more than 9.5% of which appear only once. Time point noted: longitudinal time-point 2. 2 million PBMCs stored at -80 C were the source of the unsorted libraries.

Input material: PBMCs. This chain connects TRBV7-9 to TRBJ2-1; 7 nucleotides agree with TRBD1. The origin of this receptor is a man aged 30 to 39 in good health. The CDR3 DNA reads as TGTGCCAGCAGCCTAGCCGGGACAGTGGGCGATGAGCAGTTCTTC. It translates to CASSLAGTVGDEQFF.